Described below is a single TCR beta chain sequence and its context. Its antigen is not identified. Trimming took 7 bases from V and 0 from J, leaving 11 bases between them. The CDR3 contains 14 residues. Germline-derived CDR1 and CDR2 are MNHNS and SASEGT. Regions amplified from RNA transcripts were the TCR beta CDR3 regions. The HTBI set primed first-round TCR CDR3 RT-PCR. MiXCR was run by TCRdb on the multiplex PCR reads, yielding one entry per CDR3 protein. The top ten hold under 30% of the sample, which has hundreds of thousands of distinct CDR3 sequences, about 14% seen once. The data stem from a study of T cells in Graves' hyperthyroidism and ophthalmopathy. Turning to the study itself: The authors collected peripheral blood at initial diagnosis, before any treatment. Broader study findings: The model foresaw ophthalmopathy a median roughly 6.3 months prior to onset.

This chain links TRBV6-1 with TRBJ2-3; D unclear. The clonotype comes from a woman in her twenties or thirties with Graves' hyperthyroidism. Sequencing used blood. CDR3 sequence (DNA): TGTGCCAGCACCCCCCCTAGGAGCACAGATACGCAGTATTTT. It yields the protein CASTPPRSTDTQYF.